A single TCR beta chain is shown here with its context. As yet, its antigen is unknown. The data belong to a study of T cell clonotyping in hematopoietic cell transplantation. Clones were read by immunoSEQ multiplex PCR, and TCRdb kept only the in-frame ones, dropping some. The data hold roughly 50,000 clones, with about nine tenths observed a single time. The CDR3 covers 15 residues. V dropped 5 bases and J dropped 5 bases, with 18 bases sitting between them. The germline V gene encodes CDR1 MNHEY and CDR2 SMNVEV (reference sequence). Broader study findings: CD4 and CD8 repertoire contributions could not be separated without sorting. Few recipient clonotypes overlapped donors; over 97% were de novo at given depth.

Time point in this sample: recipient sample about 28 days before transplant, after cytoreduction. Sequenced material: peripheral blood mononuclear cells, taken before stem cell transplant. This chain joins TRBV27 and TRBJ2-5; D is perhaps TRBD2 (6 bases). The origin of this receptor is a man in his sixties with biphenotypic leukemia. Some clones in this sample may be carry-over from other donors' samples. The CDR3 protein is CASSVLGTAGETQYF. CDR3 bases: TGTGCCAGCAGTGTCCTCGGGACGGCGGGGGAGACCCAGTACTTC.